Each of the 10 T cell receptor beta chains below was sequenced from the same sample in a study of technical replicates of blood from a handful of donors. Data came from immunoSEQ multiplex PCR; TCRdb stores just in-frame clones and leaves some out. The sample lists 70,000 to 95,000 clones, around 93% occurring once. Sequenced input: T cells isolated from PBMCs. The receptors were sampled from a human donor in good health.

V is TRBV7-6 and J is TRBJ2-5; 12 bases fit TRBD2. This CDR3 is 15 amino acids long. Trimming removed 5 bases from V and 0 bases from J; junction bases left unmatched: 1. CDR1 SGHVS and CDR2 FNYEAQ come from the germline V gene. The CDR3 coding sequence is TGTGCCAGCAGCCGACTAGCGGGAGACCAAGAGACCCAGTACTTC. The encoded protein is CASSRLAGDQETQYF.

The J gene is TRBJ2-1, the V gene TRBV29-1; D is possibly TRBD2 (5 bases). V was cut by 5 bases and J by 2 bases, with 10 bases left in between. Germline CDR1 reads SQVTM; CDR2 reads ANQGSEA. CDR3 size: 13 residues. The CDR3 coding sequence is TGCAGCGTTAGGGCGGGCCCCTACAATGAGCAGTTCTTC. Translating it yields CSVRAGPYNEQFF.

The chain combines TRBV5-1 with TRBJ1-5; TRBD1 might be the D (6 bases). The CDR3 runs to 18 residues. The germline V and J ends were trimmed by 3 bases and 3 bases, with 22 bases remaining between them. Germline V gene sequence: CDR1 SGHRS, CDR2 YFSETQ. CDR3: CASSSQYRTTGTNQPQHF. The CDR3 DNA reads TGCGCCAGCAGCTCGCAATACCGGACGACAGGCACCAATCAGCCCCAGCATTTT.

This chain joins TRBV5-1 and TRBJ1-2; 11 nucleotides agree with TRBD1. The CDR3 runs 14 residues. The germline gives CDR1 SGHRS, CDR2 YFSETQ. Unmatched junction bases numbered 9, after V lost 6 bases and J lost 8 bases. The CDR3 loop is CASKGQGESRGYTF. In DNA form, the CDR3 reads TGCGCCAGCAAGGGACAGGGGGAGTCTCGGGGCTACACCTTC.

This chain joins TRBV19 and TRBJ2-1, with 9 nucleotides matching TRBD2. The CDR3 sequence is 15 residues long. V was pared by 3 bases and J by 2 bases, with 2 bases of the junction left unmatched. The germline gives CDR1 LNHDA, CDR2 SQIVND (reference sequence). CDR3 protein: CASSIAGGTYNEQFF. The CDR3 nucleotides are TGTGCCAGTAGTATTGCGGGAGGGACCTACAATGAGCAGTTCTTC. The complete variable domain, with remaining parts taken from reference TRBV19 and TRBJ2-1, reads DGGITQSPKYLFRKEGQNVTLSCEQNLNHDAMYWYRQDPGQGLRLIYYSQIVNDFQKGDIAEGYSVSREKKESFPLTVTSAQKNPTAFYLCASSIAGGTYNEQFFGPGTRLTVL.

The CDR3 is CASRGTGNQPQHF. The CDR3 region has the DNA TGTGCCAGTCGCGGGACAGGGAATCAGCCCCAGCATTTT. This rearrangement joins TRBV27 to TRBJ1-5; TRBD1 matches 9 bases. Trimming cost V 9 bases and J 4 bases; bases outside gene matches: 4. The CDR3 contains 13 residues. In germline, CDR1 is MNHEY, CDR2 SMNVEV (reference sequence).

This rearrangement joins TRBV7-3 to TRBJ2-1; 7 nucleotides agree with TRBD1. V was pared by 3 bases and J by 6 bases, with 8 bases of the junction left unmatched. The germline V gene encodes CDR1 SGHTA and CDR2 FQGTGA. The CDR3 loop spans 15 amino acids. This CDR3 reads CASSLSAAGGNEQFF. The DNA of the CDR3 is TGTGCCAGCAGCTTGTCGGCAGCAGGGGGCAATGAGCAGTTCTTC.

J is TRBJ2-7 and V is TRBV10-3; D ambiguous. Germline V gene lookup returns CDR1 ENHRY and CDR2 SYGVKD. V lost 2 bases, J lost 7 bases, and 6 bases lay in between. The CDR3 is 11 residues long. The CDR3 is CAISEAVEQYF. In nucleotides, the CDR3 is TGTGCCATCAGTGAGGCAGTAGAGCAGTACTTC.

This chain connects TRBV7-9 to TRBJ1-2, with D possibly being TRBD1 (6 bases). CDR1 is SEHNR and CDR2 is FQNEAQ in the germline V gene (reference sequence). V lost 3 bases to trimming and J lost 9 bases, with 17 bases between them. The CDR3 is 14 residues long. CDR3 bases: TGTGCCAGCAGCTTTATGGACAGCAGCCGTAGCTACACCTTC. This gives the protein CASSFMDSSRSYTF.

The chain couples TRBV5-1 to TRBJ2-7; TRBD2 matches at 11 bases. J was trimmed by 0 bases and V by 4 bases; bases with no gene match: 6. The length of the CDR3 is 16 residues. Per the germline V gene, CDR1 is SGHRS and CDR2 is YFSETQ. CDR3 DNA: TGCGCCAGCAGCCCTAGTACTAGCGGGAGCTCCTACGAGCAGTACTTC. Translating it yields CASSPSTSGSSYEQYF.